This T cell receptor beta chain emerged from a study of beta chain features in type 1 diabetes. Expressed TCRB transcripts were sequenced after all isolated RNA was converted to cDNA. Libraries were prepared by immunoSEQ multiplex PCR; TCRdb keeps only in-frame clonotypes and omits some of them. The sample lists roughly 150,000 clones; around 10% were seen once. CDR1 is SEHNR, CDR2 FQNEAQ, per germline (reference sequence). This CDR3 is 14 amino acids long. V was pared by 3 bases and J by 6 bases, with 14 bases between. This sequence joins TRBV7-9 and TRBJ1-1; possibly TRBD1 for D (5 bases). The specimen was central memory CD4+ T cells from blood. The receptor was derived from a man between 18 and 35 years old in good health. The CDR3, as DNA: TGTGCCAGCAGCTTTAATTTGCGGGGCCCTGAAGCTTTCTTT. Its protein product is CASSFNLRGPEAFF. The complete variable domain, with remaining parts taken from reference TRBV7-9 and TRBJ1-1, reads DTGVSQNPRHKITKRGQNVTFRCDPISEHNRLYWYRQTLGQGPEFLTYFQNEAQLEKSRLLSDRFSAERPKGSFSTLEIQRTEQGDSAMYLCASSFNLRGPEAFFGQGTRLTVV.